A selection of T cell receptor beta chains follows, all from one sample in a study of T cell responses to AZD1222 COVID-19 vaccine. Sequencing was performed with immunoSEQ multiplex PCR; in TCRdb, only in-frame clones are kept and a portion is missing. The sample lists roughly 110,000 clones, about 90% occurring once. The source material was peripheral blood, sampled 28 days after the second AZD1222 dose. These receptors originate from an adult who received the AZD1222 COVID-19 vaccine. Each CDR3 is given with its conserved first and last residue. Each record gives: J gene, V gene, clone size, D gene, CDR3 protein, CDR3 DNA. The D gene is left open where the match is weak. Rows may omit the clone size; those that give it use once, few, many or a size class.

>TRBJ1-1|TRBV6-1|.|.
CASSEAVGWGEGMNTEAFF
TGTGCCAGCAGTGAAGCCGTGGGATGGGGGGAGGGCATGAACACTGAAGCTTTCTTT
>TRBJ1-2|TRBV19|few|TRBD1
CASTGTGPRGGYTF
TGTGCCAGTACCGGGACAGGGCCCCGTGGGGGCTACACCTTC
>TRBJ1-5|TRBV27|.|.
CASSPEGRQDQPQHF
TGTGCCAGCAGTCCGGAGGGAAGACAGGATCAGCCCCAGCATTTT
>TRBJ2-1|TRBV10-3|.|TRBD1
CAISETGQGGDEQFF
TGTGCCATCAGTGAGACGGGACAGGGAGGCGATGAGCAGTTCTTC
>TRBJ2-2|TRBV6-5|.|.
CASRGGHSYTGELFF
TGTGCCAGCAGGGGCGGGCACAGTTACACCGGGGAGCTGTTTTTT
>TRBJ1-2|TRBV19|.|.
CASSIGVGLQVGYTF
TGTGCCAGTAGTATAGGGGTTGGGCTTCAGGTTGGCTACACCTTC
>TRBJ1-3|TRBV11-3|.|.
CASSFSGNTIYF
TGTGCCAGCAGCTTTTCTGGAAACACCATATATTTT
>TRBJ2-3|TRBV2|.|TRBD2
CASSPLAGGIDTQYF
TGTGCCAGCAGTCCCCTAGCGGGGGGTATAGATACGCAGTATTTT
>TRBJ1-1|TRBV2|.|.
CASAKQGYTEAFF
TGTGCCAGCGCGAAACAGGGTTACACTGAAGCTTTCTTT
>TRBJ1-1|TRBV7-2|.|.
CASSPPFRGVNTEAFF
TGTGCCAGCAGCCCCCCCTTTCGGGGGGTGAACACTGAAGCTTTCTTT
>TRBJ1-5|TRBV15|.|.
CATSRARGYSNQPQHF
TGTGCCACCAGCAGAGCGCGAGGTTATAGCAATCAGCCCCAGCATTTT
>TRBJ1-1|TRBV6-2/TRBV6-3|once|.
CASSYVPYRGNTEAFF
TGTGCCAGCAGTTACGTACCTTATAGGGGGAACACTGAAGCTTTCTTT
>TRBJ1-5|TRBV4-3|.|.
CASSQDSLSNQPQHF
TGCGCCAGCAGCCAAGATTCATTAAGCAATCAGCCCCAGCATTTT
>TRBJ1-1|TRBV19|.|.
CASSIDRAGNTEAFF
TGTGCCAGTAGTATAGACAGGGCTGGGAACACTGAAGCTTTCTTT
>TRBJ1-2|TRBV6-2/TRBV6-3|.|.
CASSRQASYGYTF
TGTGCCAGCAGTCGACAGGCCTCGTATGGCTACACCTTC
>TRBJ2-1|TRBV9|.|TRBD2
CASSVSGYNEQFF
TGTGCCAGCAGCGTTAGCGGGTACAATGAGCAGTTCTTC
>TRBJ1-2|TRBV10-3|.|.
CAARRDHNYGYTF
TGTGCCGCGCGCCGGGACCACAACTATGGCTACACCTTC
>TRBJ1-1|TRBV19|.|.
CASALGQRNTEAFF
TGTGCCAGTGCCTTAGGACAGCGGAACACTGAAGCTTTCTTT
>TRBJ1-2|TRBV19|.|.
CALRGYGYTF
TGTGCCCTACGGGGCTATGGCTACACCTTC
>TRBJ2-5|TRBV30|few|.
CAWSWYSGGETQYF
TGTGCCTGGAGTTGGTATTCTGGGGGGGAGACCCAGTACTTC
>TRBJ2-3|TRBV19|.|.
CASTSRTDTQYF
TGTGCCAGTACCTCGCGCACAGATACGCAGTATTTT
>TRBJ2-3|TRBV27|.|.
CASSLEWGPSSDTQYF
TGTGCCAGCAGTTTAGAATGGGGCCCCTCGTCAGATACGCAGTATTTT
>TRBJ2-7|TRBV19|.|.
CASSMGSDASYEQYF
TGTGCCAGTAGTATGGGCAGCGATGCCTCCTACGAGCAGTACTTC
>TRBJ2-1|TRBV5-1|.|TRBD2
CASSLVGYYSGESPGSYNEQFF
TGCGCCAGCAGCCTTGTTGGGTATTATAGCGGGGAATCCCCCGGCTCCTACAATGAGCAGTTCTTC
>TRBJ1-2|TRBV7-9|.|.
CASSLFYGYTF
TGTGCCAGCAGCTTATTTTATGGCTACACCTTC
>TRBJ2-1|TRBV7-2|.|.
CASSAWRGGNEQFF
TGTGCCAGCAGCGCTTGGAGGGGGGGCAATGAGCAGTTCTTC
>TRBJ1-5|TRBV19|once|.
CASSLEGPSQPQHF
TGTGCCAGTAGTCTAGAGGGCCCTTCTCAGCCCCAGCATTTT
>TRBJ2-7|TRBV4-1|.|TRBD1
CASSQVTGAIYEQYF
TGCGCCAGCAGCCAGGTGACAGGGGCAATCTACGAGCAGTACTTC
>TRBJ1-1|TRBV14|.|TRBD1
CASSQEQGLRNRNTEAFF
TGTGCCAGCAGCCAAGAACAGGGGCTAAGGAACCGGAACACTGAAGCTTTCTTT
>TRBJ1-4|TRBV19|.|.
CASGYEKLFF
TGTGCCAGTGGGTATGAAAAACTGTTTTTT
>TRBJ2-7|TRBV7-9|.|.
CASSAGTDRLSERIF
TGTGCCAGCAGCGCGGGGACGGACCGTCTCTCCGAGAGGATCTTC
>TRBJ1-6|TRBV4-3|.|.
CASSQESRVRALHF
TGCGCCAGCAGCCAAGAGTCAAGGGTTAGGGCCCTCCACTTT
>TRBJ2-1|TRBV27|.|TRBD1
CASSPRTGVNNEQFF
TGTGCCAGCAGTCCCCGGACAGGGGTTAACAATGAGCAGTTCTTC